The 22 T cell receptor beta chains below were found in one sample sequenced in a study of blood T cell repertoires in COVID-19. TCRdb keeps only in-frame clones here, not all; method: immunoSEQ multiplex PCR. Of some 200,000 clones listed, 65% to 90% are singletons. Sequencing was performed on peripheral blood. Receptors originate from a man between 45 and 60 years old with active or convalescent COVID-19.

CDR3 sequence (DNA): TGTGCCAGCAGCTCCCTTCTAGGAGCGAACACCGGGGAGCTGTTTTTT. Protein sequence: CASSSLLGANTGELFF. V gene TRBV7-3 combines with J gene TRBJ2-2; D not certain. Germline V gene lookup returns CDR1 SGHTA and CDR2 FQGTGA. The CDR3 loop spans 16 amino acids. Trimming shortened V by 4 bases and J by 0 bases, and 12 bases separated the two germline ends.

This sequence joins TRBV6-1 and TRBJ1-6; TRBD1 might be the D (5 bases). The CDR3 has 16 amino acids. Germline values: CDR1 MNHNS, CDR2 SASEGT. V was pared by 3 bases and J by 2 bases, with 11 bases between. The CDR3 sequence: CASSDQGGTYNSPLHF. The CDR3 DNA reads TGTGCCAGCAGTGACCAGGGAGGAACCTATAATTCACCCCTCCACTTT.

In its sample, this clone was seen a few times. The chain combines TRBV7-2 with TRBJ2-3; tentatively, D is TRBD1 (6 bases). This CDR3 is built from 15 residues. V lost 1 base to trimming and J lost 6 bases, with 14 bases between them. CDR1 and CDR2 from the germline V gene are SGHTA and FQGNSA. CDR3 coding DNA: TGTGCCAGCAGCTTAGGGGACAAAATCTACGATACGCAGTATTTT. Its protein product is CASSLGDKIYDTQYF.

This clone has just a few counts. The chain has TRBV18 and TRBJ1-1, with 10 bases fitting TRBD1. This CDR3 is built from 16 residues. J was trimmed by 6 bases and V by 3 bases; bases with no gene match: 10. Germline V gene lookup returns CDR1 KGHSH and CDR2 LQKENI. In DNA form, the CDR3 reads TGTGCCAGCTCACCGGGTCGCCGGGACAGGGGTTCTGAAGCTTTCTTT. It specifies CASSPGRRDRGSEAFF.

The chain joins TRBV28 to TRBJ1-3; no reliable D call. Trimming left V 6 bases short and J 0 bases short, with 12 bases between. CDR3 size: 15 residues. CDR1 and CDR2 (germline): MDHEN, SYDVKM. CDR3 in amino acids: CASRDYYSSGNTIYF. The CDR3 nucleotides are TGTGCCAGCAGGGATTACTACTCCTCTGGAAACACCATATATTTT.

The sample holds one count of this clone. The chain has TRBV4-3 and TRBJ2-3; a weak D match, TRBD2 (5 bases). Germline lookup yields CDR1 LGHNA and CDR2 YSLEER. CDR3 size: 14 residues. V lost 4 bases, J lost 4 bases, and 12 bases lay in between. The CDR3 is CASSPLGNSDTQYF. CDR3 DNA sequence: TGCGCCAGCAGCCCGCTCGGGAATTCAGATACGCAGTATTTT.

This clone showed up just once. The chain employs TRBV6-5 and TRBJ2-7; D is ambiguous. Per the germline V gene, CDR1 is MNHEY and CDR2 is SVGAGI. This CDR3 region has 14 residues. The V end was cut by 6 bases, the J end by 6 bases, with 18 bases between. CDR3 amino acids: CASRGLYQRREQYF. For the CDR3, the DNA is TGTGCCAGCAGAGGATTGTACCAGCGTCGCGAGCAGTACTTC.

This clone was picked up a small number of times. The chain combines TRBV11-3 with TRBJ1-3; possibly TRBD1 for D (6 bases). From germline, CDR1 is SGHNT and CDR2 YENEEA. V dropped 2 bases and J dropped 2 bases, with 10 bases sitting between them. CDR3 length: 15 residues. CDR3 coding DNA: TGTGCCAGCAGCTTACTGGGGGCCGCTGGAAACACCATATATTTT. It codes for CASSLLGAAGNTIYF. The full variable domain, in which reference TRBV11-3 and TRBJ1-3 provide the parts outside the CDR3, is EAGVVQSPRYKIIEKKQPVAFWCNPISGHNTLYWYLQNLGQGPELLIRYENEEAVDDSQLPKDRFSAERLKGVDSTLKIQPAELGDSAVYLCASSLLGAAGNTIYFGEGSWLTVV.

Notes on this clone: Other DNA sequences within the sample encode an identical CDR3. The chain joins TRBV3-1 (or the pseudogene TRBV3-2) to TRBJ1-2; no clear D gene. Germline CDR1 LGHDT, CDR2 YNNKEL (reference sequence). The CDR3 spans 12 residues. Trimming removed 1 base at V and 5 bases at J, with 5 bases between. CDR3 sequence reads: CASSQGRYGYTF. DNA of the CDR3: TGTGCCAGCAGCCAAGGCAGATATGGCTACACCTTC.

The chain is built from TRBV21-1 and TRBJ2-5; TRBD1 was called by the table and not checked on the DNA. TRBV21-1 corresponds to a pseudogene. There are 14 residues in the CDR3. The CDR3 DNA reads TGTGCCAGCACCCTTGGACAGGGACAAGAGACCCAGTACTTC. It yields the protein CASTLGQGQETQYF.

This clone was observed a single time. The chain uses TRBV7-2 and TRBJ2-3, with TRBD1 identical over 9 bases. V dropped 0 bases and J dropped 6; count of bases not matched to a gene: 4. The length of the CDR3 is 15 residues. CDR1 is SGHTA, CDR2 FQGNSA, per germline. The CDR3, as DNA: TGTGCCAGCAGCTTAGCGAAACAGGGGGCGGATACGCAGTATTTT. Encoded protein: CASSLAKQGADTQYF.

CDR3: CASSPLGLADSYNEQFF. The CDR3 nucleotides are TGTGCCAGCAGCCCCTTGGGGCTAGCGGACTCCTACAATGAGCAGTTCTTC. The chain carries TRBV13 and TRBJ2-1, with 7 bases lining up with TRBD2. The CDR3 contains 17 residues. The germline V gene has CDR1 PRHDT and CDR2 FYEKMQ (reference sequence). V was clipped by 5 bases and J by 0 bases; unmatched bases: 10.

The chain couples TRBV4-1 to TRBJ2-1; 11 bases map to TRBD2. The CDR3 covers 16 residues. The ends lost 3 bases at V and 4 bases at J; junction bases unmatched: 5. CDR1 is MGHRA and CDR2 is YSYEKL in the germline V gene. CDR3 coding DNA: TGCGCCAGCAGCCACGTAGCGGGGGGGAATTACAATGAGCAGTTCTTC. The encoded protein is CASSHVAGGNYNEQFF.

This chain links TRBV11-2 with TRBJ1-5, with TRBD1 as a possible D gene (5 bases). V was cut by 5 bases and J by 5 bases, with 10 bases left in between. The CDR3 has 13 residues. The germline gives CDR1 SGHAT, CDR2 FQNNGV. DNA for the CDR3: TGTGCCAGCAGCCCAGAACAGGATCAGCCCCAGCATTTT. As protein: CASSPEQDQPQHF.

This clone was seen a handful of times. The genes are TRBV28 and TRBJ1-2, with no clear D. CDR1 and CDR2 (germline): MDHEN, SYDVKM. The CDR3 has 15 amino acids. V lost 5 bases, J lost 5 bases, and 18 bases lay in between. The CDR3 spells CASSLGKAGGYGYTF. CDR3 bases: TGTGCCAGCAGTCTAGGAAAGGCCGGAGGGTATGGCTACACCTTC.

The chain carries TRBV5-8 and TRBJ2-2, with D tentatively TRBD1 (6 bases). Germline CDR1 and CDR2: SGHTS and YDEGEE. V was cut by 0 bases and J by 0 bases, with 12 bases left in between. The CDR3 runs to 17 residues. CDR3 sequence (DNA): TGTGCCAGCAGCTTGGTAGGGGCAGGGGCGAACACCGGGGAGCTGTTTTTT. Encoded protein: CASSLVGAGANTGELFF. Complete variable domain (other parts from reference TRBV5-8 and TRBJ2-2): EAGVTQSPTHLIKTRGQQATLRCSPISGHTSVYWYQQALGLGLQFLLWYDEGEERNRGNFPPRFSGRQFPNYSSELNVNALELEDSALYLCASSLVGAGANTGELFFGEGSRLTVL.

The chain employs TRBV2 and TRBJ2-7, with 12 nucleotides matching TRBD2. Per germline, CDR1 SNHLY and CDR2 FYNNEI. V trimming: 4 bases; J trimming: 2 bases; junction bases outside the gene matches: 9. CDR3 size: 17 residues. The DNA of the CDR3 is TGTGCCAGCAGTGCGACTAGCGGGGGAACTGGTACCTACGAGCAGTACTTC. It encodes CASSATSGGTGTYEQYF.

The genes are TRBV7-8 and TRBJ1-2; D perhaps matches TRBD1 (5 bases). Germline CDR1 reads SGHVS; CDR2 reads FQNEAQ. The CDR3 has 14 amino acids. V lost 5 bases to trimming and J lost 4 bases, with 14 bases between them. Here the CDR3 reads CASSLDRPVYGYTF. The CDR3 DNA reads as TGTGCCAGCAGCCTCGACAGACCCGTCTATGGCTACACCTTC.

CDR3 sequence: CATSDSTSGNSVQYF. CDR3 nucleotides: TGTGCCACCAGTGATTCAACTAGCGGGAACTCAGTGCAGTACTTC. The V call is TRBV24-1, the J call TRBJ2-7; 10 bases are a match to TRBD2. CDR3 length equals 15 residues. In germline, CDR1 is KGHDR, CDR2 SFDVKD. V shed 2 bases, J shed 9 bases, and the junction held 9 bases outside the gene matches.

The rearrangement joins TRBV5-5 to TRBJ2-7, with 7 bases matching TRBD1. CDR1 SGHKS and CDR2 YYEKEE come from the germline V gene (reference sequence). With 4 bases clipped from V and 0 bases from J, the junction kept 7 bases outside the gene matches. The CDR3 is 15 amino acids. As DNA, the CDR3 is TGTGCCAGCAGCCCCCCGGGACAGAACTCCTACGAGCAGTACTTC. Translation gives CASSPPGQNSYEQYF.

V usage is TRBV11-3 and J usage is TRBJ1-2, with a possible D match to TRBD1 (5 bases). Germline CDR1 and CDR2: SGHNT and YENEEA. The ends were cut back, 5 bases at V and 1 base at J, with 14 bases in the middle. The CDR3 sequence is 15 residues long. The CDR3: CASSPGREHNYGYTF. Written as DNA, the CDR3 is TGTGCCAGCAGCCCCGGCAGGGAACATAACTATGGCTACACCTTC.

CDR3 nucleotide sequence: TGTGCCAGCAGCTCGACAGGGGCCGTGGAGGAGCAGTACGTC. Encoded protein: CASSSTGAVEEQYV. The rearrangement links TRBV7-8 to TRBJ2-7; 8 nucleotides align to TRBD1. The CDR3 has 14 residues. From germline, CDR1 is SGHVS and CDR2 FQNEAQ. The trim removed 4 bases at V and 7 bases at J, leaving 9 bases unmatched.